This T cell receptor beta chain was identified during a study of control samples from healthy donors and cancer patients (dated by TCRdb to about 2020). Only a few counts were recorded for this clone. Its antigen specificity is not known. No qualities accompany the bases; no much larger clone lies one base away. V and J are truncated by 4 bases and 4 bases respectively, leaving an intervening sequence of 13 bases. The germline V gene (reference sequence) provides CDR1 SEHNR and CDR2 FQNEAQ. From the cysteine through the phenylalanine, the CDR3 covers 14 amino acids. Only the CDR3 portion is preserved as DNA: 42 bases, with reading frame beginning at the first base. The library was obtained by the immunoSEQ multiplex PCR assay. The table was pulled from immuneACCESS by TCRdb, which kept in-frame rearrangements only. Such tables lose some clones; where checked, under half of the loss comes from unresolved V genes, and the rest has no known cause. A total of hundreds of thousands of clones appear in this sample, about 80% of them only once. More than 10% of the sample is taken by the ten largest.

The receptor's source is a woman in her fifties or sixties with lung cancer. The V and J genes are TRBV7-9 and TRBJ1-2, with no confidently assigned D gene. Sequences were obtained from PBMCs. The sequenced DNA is TGTGCCAGCAGCTCGGGCCGTAAACCCTATGGCTACACCTTC. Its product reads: CASSSGRKPYGYTF.